These 10 T cell receptor beta chains were all obtained from the same sample, sequenced in a study of blood T cell repertoires in COVID-19. Data came from immunoSEQ multiplex PCR; TCRdb stores just in-frame clones and leaves some out. The profile shows 200,000 to 300,000 clones, almost 85% of them singletons. The source material was peripheral blood. Receptor source: a man between 45 and 60 years old with acute or convalescent COVID-19.

This clone has only one observation. The chain uses TRBV30 and TRBJ1-5; D is undetermined. Germline V CDR1 and CDR2: GTSNPN, SVGIG (reference sequence). This CDR3 spans 13 amino acids. Deletions cut 0 bases from V and 6 bases from J, with 9 bases between. The CDR3 spells CAWSVLEGQPQHF. As DNA, the CDR3 is TGTGCCTGGAGTGTACTCGAGGGTCAGCCCCAGCATTTT.

This clone was detected once. The CDR3 spells CSASRGQGSSGANVLTF. DNA of the CDR3: TGCAGTGCTAGTAGGGGACAGGGAAGCTCTGGGGCCAACGTCCTGACTTTC. V and J are TRBV20-1 and TRBJ2-6; 9 positions agree with TRBD1. Unmatched junction bases numbered 6, after V lost 3 bases and J lost 0 bases. CDR3 size: 17 residues. The germline V gene encodes CDR1 DFQATT and CDR2 SNEGSKA (reference sequence).

V usage is TRBV18 and J usage is TRBJ2-7; possible D gene TRBD1, 5 bases. This CDR3 has 14 amino acids. Germline assignment: CDR1 KGHSH and CDR2 LQKENI. Trimming took 0 bases from V and 5 from J, leaving 11 bases between them. Here the CDR3 DNA reads TGTGCCAGCTCACCACCCGCAGGGCCCCACGAGCAGTACTTC. It translates to CASSPPAGPHEQYF.

For the CDR3, the DNA is TGTGCCAGCAGCATCCGGACAGGGGGCATGGATGAGCAGTTCTTC. The encoded protein is CASSIRTGGMDEQFF. V gene TRBV9 combines with J gene TRBJ2-1; TRBD1 agrees at 11 bases. This CDR3 comprises 15 residues. With V trimmed by 4 bases and J by 8 bases, 8 bases remained unmatched. The germline CDR1 and CDR2 sequences are SGDLS and YYNGEE. The full variable domain, its missing parts supplied by reference TRBV9 and TRBJ2-1, is DSGVTQTPKHLITATGQRVTLRCSPRSGDLSVYWYQQSLDQGLQFLIQYYNGEERAKGNILERFSAQQFPDLHSELNLSSLELGDSALYFCASSIRTGGMDEQFFGPGTRLTVL.

The CDR3: CASSFTGPGGTVGTGELFF. DNA of the CDR3: TGTGCCAGCAGTTTTACGGGGCCAGGGGGAACTGTCGGCACCGGGGAGCTGTTTTTT. V and J are TRBV27 and TRBJ2-2; 7 bases map to TRBD1. V was clipped by 3 bases and J by 4 bases; unmatched bases: 17. The length of the CDR3 is 19 residues. Germline V gene data show CDR1 as MNHEY and CDR2 as SMNVEV (reference sequence).

This chain uses TRBV6-5 with TRBJ1-1; D gene unclear. The ends were cut back, 2 bases at V and 10 bases at J, with 8 bases in the middle. The CDR3 extends over 11 amino acids. Germline lookup yields CDR1 MNHEY and CDR2 SVGAGI. CDR3 sequence (DNA): TGTGCCAGCAGTTACATGACACGAGCTTTCTTT. Its translation is CASSYMTRAFF.

The V call is TRBV18, the J call TRBJ2-5; D gene unclear. The CDR3 has 15 amino acids. V lost 0 bases and J 0 bases, leaving 8 bases between the germline ends. Germline values: CDR1 KGHSH, CDR2 LQKENI. This CDR3 reads CASSPPQPDQETQYF. In nucleotides, the CDR3 is TGTGCCAGCTCACCACCTCAACCAGACCAAGAGACCCAGTACTTC.

The chain employs TRBV9 and TRBJ1-1, with TRBD1 as a possible D gene (6 bases). The CDR3 is 13 amino acids. The V and J ends lost 2 bases and 9 bases respectively, with 14 bases between them. CDR1 and CDR2 from the germline V gene are SGDLS and YYNGEE. The CDR3 DNA reads as TGTGCCAGCAGCGTCGAACAGGGAAGTCAAGCTTTCTTT. Protein: CASSVEQGSQAFF.

The gene calls are TRBV6-5 and TRBJ1-3; no clear D gene. Germline CDR1 reads MNHEY; CDR2 reads SVGAGI. Trimming shortened V by 4 bases and J by 2 bases, and 9 bases separated the two germline ends. This CDR3 is built from 14 residues. The CDR3 DNA reads TGTGCCAGCAGTTCCCCGGGGACTGGAAACACCATATATTTT. Translation gives CASSSPGTGNTIYF.

The chain carries TRBV7-9 and TRBJ2-7, with 15 bases fitting TRBD2. J was trimmed by 4 bases and V by 4 bases; bases with no gene match: 2. The germline V gene has CDR1 SEHNR and CDR2 FQNEAQ (reference sequence). The CDR3 is 15 residues long. The CDR3 protein is CASSSGTSGRYEQYF. Here the CDR3 DNA reads TGTGCCAGCAGCTCCGGGACTAGCGGGAGGTACGAGCAGTACTTC. The full variable domain, its missing parts supplied by reference TRBV7-9 and TRBJ2-7, is DTGVSQNPRHKITKRGQNVTFRCDPISEHNRLYWYRQTLGQGPEFLTYFQNEAQLEKSRLLSDRFSAERPKGSFSTLEIQRTEQGDSAMYLCASSSGTSGRYEQYFGPGTRLTVT.